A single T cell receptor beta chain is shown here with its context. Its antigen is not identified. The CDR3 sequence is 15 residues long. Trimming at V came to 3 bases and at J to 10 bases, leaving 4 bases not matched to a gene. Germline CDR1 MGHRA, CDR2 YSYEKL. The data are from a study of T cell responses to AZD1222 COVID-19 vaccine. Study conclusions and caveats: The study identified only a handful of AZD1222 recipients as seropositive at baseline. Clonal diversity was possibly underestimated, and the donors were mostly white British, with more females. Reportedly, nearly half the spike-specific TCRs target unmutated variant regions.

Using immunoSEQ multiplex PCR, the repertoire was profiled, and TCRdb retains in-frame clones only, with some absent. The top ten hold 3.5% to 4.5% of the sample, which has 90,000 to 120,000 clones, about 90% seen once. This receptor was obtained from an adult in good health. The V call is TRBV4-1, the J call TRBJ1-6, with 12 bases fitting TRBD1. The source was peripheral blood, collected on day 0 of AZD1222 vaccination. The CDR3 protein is CASSQGQGANSPLHF. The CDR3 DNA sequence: TGCGCCAGCAGCCAGGGACAGGGGGCCAACTCACCCCTCCACTTT.